The 15 T cell receptor beta chains in this list originate from one sample, sequenced in a study of cytomegalovirus exposure and HLA in healthy donors. Primers for the PCR totalled 60 Vbeta and 13 Jbeta. Repertoires were generated with immunoSEQ multiplex PCR, while TCRdb's copy carries only in-frame clones and drops some. In the table there are approximately 74,000 clones, under 70% of which are singletons. The sequenced sample consisted of PBMCs. The receptor source for this set is a man in his thirties or forties in good health and CMV-seropositive.

This rearrangement joins TRBV7-3 to TRBJ2-3; TRBD2 agrees at 9 bases. The J segment lost 3 bases and the V segment lost 5 bases, leaving 6 bases of the junction unmatched. The CDR3 length is 15 residues. Germline V gene data show CDR1 as SGHTA and CDR2 as FQGTGA. The DNA of the CDR3 is TGTGCCAGCAGCCCTAGCGGGGTAGTAACAGATACGCAGTATTTT. Translating gives CASSPSGVVTDTQYF. Full variable domain (rest looked up from reference TRBV7-3 and TRBJ2-3): GAGVSQTPSNKVTEKGKYVELRCDPISGHTALYWYRQSLGQGPEFLIYFQGTGAADDSGLPNDRFFAVRPEGSVSTLKIQRTERGDSAVYLCASSPSGVVTDTQYFGPGTRLTVL.

The rearrangement links TRBV29-1 to TRBJ2-3; D call uncertain. Trimming took off 4 bases at V and 4 bases at J, with 9 bases between the two ends. CDR1 is SQVTM and CDR2 is ANQGSEA in the germline V gene. The CDR3 is 12 residues long. This chain's CDR3 is CSVVVQADTQYF. The CDR3 DNA reads as TGCAGCGTTGTCGTTCAGGCAGATACGCAGTATTTT.

The chain carries TRBV29-1 and TRBJ2-3, with D maybe TRBD2 (5 bases). Per germline, CDR1 SQVTM and CDR2 ANQGSEA. This CDR3 comprises 15 residues. V lost 0 bases, J lost 0 bases, and 10 bases lay in between. DNA for the CDR3: TGCAGCGTTGAAGATACCCTAGCTAGCACAGATACGCAGTATTTT. Protein sequence: CSVEDTLASTDTQYF.

The rearrangement joins TRBV7-9 to TRBJ2-2; 11 nucleotides align to TRBD2. The CDR3 is made up of 18 amino acids. V gave up 3 bases and J gave up 4 bases; unmatched junction bases: 10. The germline CDR1 and CDR2 sequences are SEHNR and FQNEAQ (reference sequence). CDR3: CASSFPGTSGRFTGELFF. Here the CDR3 DNA reads TGTGCCAGCAGCTTCCCCGGGACTAGCGGACGATTCACCGGGGAGCTGTTTTTT.

The rearrangement uses TRBV9 and TRBJ2-5; 8 bases fit TRBD2. Germline CDR1 SGDLS, CDR2 YYNGEE. With 5 bases clipped from V and 4 bases from J, the junction kept 7 bases outside the gene matches. The CDR3 loop spans 14 amino acids. Here the CDR3 reads CASRPAGGGETQYF. CDR3 sequence (DNA): TGTGCCAGCAGGCCCGCGGGGGGAGGAGAGACCCAGTACTTC.

The chain couples TRBV25-1 to TRBJ2-3; 12 nucleotides match TRBD1. Trimming cost V 6 bases and J 6 bases; bases outside gene matches: 16. This CDR3 is built from 18 residues. The V gene's germline CDR1 is MGHDK and CDR2 SYGVNS. The CDR3 nucleotides are TGTGCCAGCAGGCACCGGGACAGGGGGCGGAGTGAGGGCGATACGCAGTATTTT. Protein product: CASRHRDRGRSEGDTQYF.

The chain recombines TRBV4-1 with TRBJ2-7, with D possibly matching TRBD2 (6 bases). The length of the CDR3 is 16 residues. Deletions cut 0 bases from V and 6 bases from J, with 18 bases between. Germline CDR1 MGHRA, CDR2 YSYEKL. The CDR3 sequence: CASSQETSRPFSEQYF. The CDR3 bases are TGCGCCAGCAGCCAAGAGACTAGTCGGCCCTTCTCCGAGCAGTACTTC.

The chain is built from TRBV28 and TRBJ2-5; 7 bases map to TRBD1. Germline trimming cut 6 bases from V and 5 bases from J; bases unmatched to any gene: 9. Germline lookup yields CDR1 MDHEN and CDR2 SYDVKM. This CDR3 spans 14 amino acids. CDR3 DNA: TGTGCCAGCAGCGACCGACAGGGCGATGAGACCCAGTACTTC. It is translated as CASSDRQGDETQYF.

V and J are TRBV30 and TRBJ1-1; 9 bases map to TRBD1. Germline V gene lookup returns CDR1 GTSNPN and CDR2 SVGIG (reference sequence). The length of the CDR3 is 17 residues. Trimming removed 1 base from V and 3 bases from J; junction bases left unmatched: 12. The CDR3 sequence is CAWSDSLATGGHTEAFF. In DNA form, the CDR3 reads TGTGCCTGGAGTGATTCTTTGGCGACAGGGGGACACACTGAAGCTTTCTTT.

The chain has TRBV6-5 and TRBJ2-7; 9 nucleotides agree with TRBD2. With V trimmed by 0 bases and J by 7 bases, 7 bases remained unmatched. This CDR3 spans 15 amino acids. In germline, CDR1 is MNHEY, CDR2 SVGAGI. The CDR3 loop reads CASSYSAGGPGEQYF. The CDR3, as DNA: TGTGCCAGCAGTTACTCCGCGGGAGGGCCGGGGGAGCAGTACTTC.

This rearrangement joins TRBV5-1 to TRBJ2-1; 7 positions match TRBD2. The CDR3 loop spans 15 amino acids. Trimming took 0 bases from V and 5 from J; bases not matched to a gene: 5. Germline V gene sequence: CDR1 SGHRS, CDR2 YFSETQ. The CDR3: CASSLEAGPHNEQFF. CDR3 sequence (DNA): TGCGCCAGCAGCTTGGAAGCGGGGCCCCACAATGAGCAGTTCTTC.

Details on this clone: A read error may account for a junction end that differs from germline. The J gene is TRBJ2-7, the V gene TRBV6-5; TRBD1 aligns across 8 bases. Per the germline V gene, CDR1 is MNHEY and CDR2 is SVGAGI. CDR3 length equals 14 residues. The CDR3 here is CANSYSDRGPEQYF. Here the CDR3 DNA reads TGTGCCAACAGTTACTCTGACAGGGGACCCGAGCAGTACTTC.

This clone was counted ten times or more. The chain carries TRBV6-1 and TRBJ1-1; D remains unclear. Germline V gene sequence: CDR1 MNHNS, CDR2 SASEGT. The CDR3 runs to 15 residues. The ends were cut back, 0 bases at V and 4 bases at J, with 12 bases in the middle. The CDR3 DNA reads as TGTGCCAGCAGTGAAGCGCCCGGGTCGGGCACTGAAGCTTTCTTT. It translates to CASSEAPGSGTEAFF.

The chain joins TRBV28 to TRBJ1-2, with 7 nucleotides matching TRBD1. The V segment lost 6 bases and the J segment 5 bases; nucleotides outside the gene matches: 12. The CDR3 runs to 15 residues. In germline, CDR1 is MDHEN, CDR2 SYDVKM. CDR3 protein: CASSQTGQSAYGYTF. The CDR3 DNA is TGTGCCAGCAGCCAGACGGGACAGTCTGCGTATGGCTACACCTTC.

The CDR3 spells CASSSLAGKYETQYF. The DNA of the CDR3 is TGTGCCAGCAGCTCCCTAGCGGGGAAATACGAGACCCAGTACTTC. V gene TRBV5-4 combines with J gene TRBJ2-5; 9 nucleotides match TRBD2. V was clipped by 3 bases and J by 5 bases; unmatched bases: 8. The CDR3 contains 15 residues. Germline CDR1 is SGHNT and CDR2 is YYREEE (reference sequence).